Included here is one T cell receptor beta chain sequence, with context. The same CDR3 also results from other DNA sequences found in this sample. The table came from immunoSEQ multiplex PCR; TCRdb's copy has only in-frame clones and leaves some out. The data contain about 170,000 clones, 83% of them singletons. This specimen comes from a study of blood T cell repertoires in COVID-19. Overall study context: Spain, Italy and the United States supplied samples that represented acute and convalescent COVID-19.

What was sequenced was peripheral blood. This receptor was taken from a woman aged 80 or over with acute or convalescent COVID-19.

For the CDR3, the DNA is TGTGCCTGGAGTGTATATCCGAACACTGAAGCTTTCTTT. Translated, it gives CAWSVYPNTEAFF. The chain has TRBV30 and TRBJ1-1, with no clear D. There are 13 residues in the CDR3. The ends were cut back, 0 bases at V and 1 base at J, with 6 bases in the middle. CDR1 and CDR2 from the germline V gene are GTSNPN and SVGIG (reference sequence).